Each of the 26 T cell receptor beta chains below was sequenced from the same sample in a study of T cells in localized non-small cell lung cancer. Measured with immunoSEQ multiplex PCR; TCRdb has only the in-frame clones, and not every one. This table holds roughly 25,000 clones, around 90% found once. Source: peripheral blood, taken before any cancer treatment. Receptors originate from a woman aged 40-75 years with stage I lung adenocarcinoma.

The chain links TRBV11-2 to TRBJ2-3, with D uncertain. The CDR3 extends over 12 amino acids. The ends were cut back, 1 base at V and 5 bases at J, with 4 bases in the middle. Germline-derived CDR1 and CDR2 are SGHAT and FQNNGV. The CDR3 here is CASSLGLDTQYF. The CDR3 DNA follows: TGTGCCAGCAGCTTAGGACTAGATACGCAGTATTTT.

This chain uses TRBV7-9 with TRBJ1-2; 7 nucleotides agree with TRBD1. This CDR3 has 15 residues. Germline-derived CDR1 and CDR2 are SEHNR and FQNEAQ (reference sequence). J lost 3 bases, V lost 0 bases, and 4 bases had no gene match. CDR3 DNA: TGTGCCAGCAGCTTAGCTCCGGGACAGCACTATGGCTACACCTTC. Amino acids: CASSLAPGQHYGYTF.

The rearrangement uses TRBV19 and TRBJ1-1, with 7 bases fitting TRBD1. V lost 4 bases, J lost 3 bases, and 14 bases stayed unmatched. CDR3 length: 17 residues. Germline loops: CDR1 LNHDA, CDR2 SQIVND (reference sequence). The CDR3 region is CASSTLDRDGGDTEAFF. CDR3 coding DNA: TGTGCCAGTAGTACGCTTGACAGGGACGGGGGCGACACTGAAGCTTTCTTT. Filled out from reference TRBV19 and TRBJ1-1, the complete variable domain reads DGGITQSPKYLFRKEGQNVTLSCEQNLNHDAMYWYRQDPGQGLRLIYYSQIVNDFQKGDIAEGYSVSREKKESFPLTVTSAQKNPTAFYLCASSTLDRDGGDTEAFFGQGTRLTVV.

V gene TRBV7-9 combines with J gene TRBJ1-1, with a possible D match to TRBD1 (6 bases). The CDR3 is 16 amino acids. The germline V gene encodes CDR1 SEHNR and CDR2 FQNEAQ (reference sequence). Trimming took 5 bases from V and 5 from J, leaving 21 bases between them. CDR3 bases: TGTGCCAGCAGCCGGTTCCGGGGGCGGGAAAGGACTGAAGCTTTCTTT. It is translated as CASSRFRGRERTEAFF.

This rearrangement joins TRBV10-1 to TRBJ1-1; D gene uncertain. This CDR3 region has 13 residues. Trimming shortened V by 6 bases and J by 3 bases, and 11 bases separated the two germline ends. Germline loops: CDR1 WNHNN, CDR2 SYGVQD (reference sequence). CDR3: CASSPTRDTEAFF. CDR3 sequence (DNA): TGCGCCAGCAGCCCTACACGGGACACTGAAGCTTTCTTT.

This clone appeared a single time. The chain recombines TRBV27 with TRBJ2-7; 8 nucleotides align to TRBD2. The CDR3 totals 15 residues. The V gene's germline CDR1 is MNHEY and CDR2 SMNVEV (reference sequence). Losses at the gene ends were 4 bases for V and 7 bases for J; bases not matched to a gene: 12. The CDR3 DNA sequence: TGTGCCAGCAGTTCCCCCGGGGGGGCGCCTTCTGAGCAGTACTTC. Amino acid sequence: CASSSPGGAPSEQYF.

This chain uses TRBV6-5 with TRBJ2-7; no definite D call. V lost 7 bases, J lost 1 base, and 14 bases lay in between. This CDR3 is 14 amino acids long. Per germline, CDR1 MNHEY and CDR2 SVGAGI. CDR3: CASNKRMGSYEQYF. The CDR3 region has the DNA TGTGCCAGCAATAAGAGGATGGGGTCCTACGAGCAGTACTTC.

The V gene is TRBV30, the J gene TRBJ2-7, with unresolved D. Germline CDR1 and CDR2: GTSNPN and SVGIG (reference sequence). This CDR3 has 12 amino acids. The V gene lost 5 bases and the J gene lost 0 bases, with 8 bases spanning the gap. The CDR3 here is CAWVRSSYEQYF. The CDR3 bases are TGTGCCTGGGTGCGGAGCTCCTACGAGCAGTACTTC.

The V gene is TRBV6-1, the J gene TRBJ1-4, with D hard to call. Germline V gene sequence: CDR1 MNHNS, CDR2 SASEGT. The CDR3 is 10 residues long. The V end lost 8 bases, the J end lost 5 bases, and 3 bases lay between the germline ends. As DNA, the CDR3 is TGTGCCAGCTCAAATGAAAAACTGTTTTTT. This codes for CASSNEKLFF.

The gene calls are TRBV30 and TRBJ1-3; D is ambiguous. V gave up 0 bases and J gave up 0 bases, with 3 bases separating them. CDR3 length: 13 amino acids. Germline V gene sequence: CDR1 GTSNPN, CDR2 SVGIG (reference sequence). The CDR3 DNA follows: TGTGCCTGGAGTGTGAGCTCTGGAAACACCATATATTTT. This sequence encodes CAWSVSSGNTIYF.

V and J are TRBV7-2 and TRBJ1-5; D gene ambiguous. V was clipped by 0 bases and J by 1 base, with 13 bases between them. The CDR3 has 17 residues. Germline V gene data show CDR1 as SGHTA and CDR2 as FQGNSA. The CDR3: CASSLAGGPLSNQPQHF. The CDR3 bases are TGTGCCAGCAGCTTAGCGGGCGGTCCTCTAAGCAATCAGCCCCAGCATTTT.

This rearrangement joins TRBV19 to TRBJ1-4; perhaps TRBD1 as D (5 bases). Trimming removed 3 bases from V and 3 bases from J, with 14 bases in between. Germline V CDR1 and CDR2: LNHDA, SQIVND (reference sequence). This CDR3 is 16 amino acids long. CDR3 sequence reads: CASSILQGGSNEKLFF. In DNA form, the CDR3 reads TGTGCCAGTAGTATTCTCCAGGGAGGATCTAATGAAAAACTGTTTTTT.

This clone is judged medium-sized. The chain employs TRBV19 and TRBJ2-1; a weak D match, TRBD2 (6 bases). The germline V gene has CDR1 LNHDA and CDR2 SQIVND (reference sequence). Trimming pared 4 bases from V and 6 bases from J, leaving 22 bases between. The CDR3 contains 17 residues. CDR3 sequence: CASSTKIGGERGNEQFF. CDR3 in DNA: TGTGCCAGTAGTACGAAGATCGGCGGGGAAAGGGGCAATGAGCAGTTCTTC.

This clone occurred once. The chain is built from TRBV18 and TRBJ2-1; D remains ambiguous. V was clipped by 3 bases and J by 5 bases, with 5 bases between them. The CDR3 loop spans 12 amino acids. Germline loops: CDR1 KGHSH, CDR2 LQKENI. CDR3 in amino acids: CASSPWDNEQFF. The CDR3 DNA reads TGTGCCAGCTCACCTTGGGACAATGAGCAGTTCTTC.

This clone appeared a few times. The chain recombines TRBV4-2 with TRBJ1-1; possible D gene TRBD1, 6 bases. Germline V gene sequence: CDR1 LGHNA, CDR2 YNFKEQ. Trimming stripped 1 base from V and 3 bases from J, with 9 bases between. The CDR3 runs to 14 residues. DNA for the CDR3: TGTGCCAGCAGCCAAGGGGGGCGCGACACTGAAGCTTTCTTT. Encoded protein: CASSQGGRDTEAFF.

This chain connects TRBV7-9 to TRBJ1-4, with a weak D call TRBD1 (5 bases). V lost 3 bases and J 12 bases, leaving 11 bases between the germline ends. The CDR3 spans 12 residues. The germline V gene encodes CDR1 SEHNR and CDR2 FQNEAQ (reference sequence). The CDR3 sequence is CASSLPAGELFF. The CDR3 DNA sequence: TGTGCCAGCAGCTTGCCCGCGGGGGAACTGTTTTTT.

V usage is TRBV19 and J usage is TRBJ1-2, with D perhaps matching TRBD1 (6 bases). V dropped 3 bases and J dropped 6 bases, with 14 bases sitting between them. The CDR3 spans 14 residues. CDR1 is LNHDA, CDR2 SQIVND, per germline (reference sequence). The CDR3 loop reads CASSIPGALNGYTF. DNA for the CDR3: TGTGCCAGTAGTATTCCGGGGGCTCTTAATGGCTACACCTTC.

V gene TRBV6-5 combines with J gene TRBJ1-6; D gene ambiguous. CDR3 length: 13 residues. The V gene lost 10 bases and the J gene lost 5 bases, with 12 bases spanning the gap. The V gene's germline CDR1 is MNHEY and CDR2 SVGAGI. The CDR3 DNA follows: TGTGCCACCGCGCGGACCCATAATTCACCCCTCCACTTT. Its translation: CATARTHNSPLHF.

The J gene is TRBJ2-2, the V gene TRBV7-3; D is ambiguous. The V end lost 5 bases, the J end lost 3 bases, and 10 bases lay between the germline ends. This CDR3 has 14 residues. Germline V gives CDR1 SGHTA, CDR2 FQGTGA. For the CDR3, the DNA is TGTGCCAGCAGCGTGATGGCAGACACCGGGGAGCTGTTTTTT. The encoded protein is CASSVMADTGELFF.

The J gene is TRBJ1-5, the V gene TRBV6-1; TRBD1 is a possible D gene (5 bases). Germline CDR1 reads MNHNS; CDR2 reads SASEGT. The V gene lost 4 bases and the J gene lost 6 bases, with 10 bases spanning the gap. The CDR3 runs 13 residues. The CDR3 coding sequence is TGTGCCAGCAGTGGGTCCCAGGGTCAGCCCCAGCATTTT. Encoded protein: CASSGSQGQPQHF.

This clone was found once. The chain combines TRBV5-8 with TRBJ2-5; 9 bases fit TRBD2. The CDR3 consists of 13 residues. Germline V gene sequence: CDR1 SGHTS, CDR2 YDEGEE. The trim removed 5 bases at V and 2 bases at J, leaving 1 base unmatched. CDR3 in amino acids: CASRAGGQETQYF. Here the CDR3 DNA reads TGTGCCAGCAGGGCGGGGGGGCAAGAGACCCAGTACTTC.

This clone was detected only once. The DNA for the CDR3 is TGTGCCAGCAGCGCAAGCGGGAGTAGGACAGATACGCAGTATTTT. Protein: CASSASGSRTDTQYF. V gene TRBV6-1 combines with J gene TRBJ2-3; 8 positions match TRBD2. Trimming cost V 6 bases and J 3 bases; bases outside gene matches: 8. Germline assignment: CDR1 MNHNS and CDR2 SASEGT. The CDR3 has 15 residues.

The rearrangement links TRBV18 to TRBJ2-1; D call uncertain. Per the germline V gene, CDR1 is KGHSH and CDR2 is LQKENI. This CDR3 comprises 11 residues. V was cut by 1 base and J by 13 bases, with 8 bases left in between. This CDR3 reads CASSPQNGQFF. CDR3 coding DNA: TGTGCCAGCTCACCACAAAACGGACAGTTCTTC.

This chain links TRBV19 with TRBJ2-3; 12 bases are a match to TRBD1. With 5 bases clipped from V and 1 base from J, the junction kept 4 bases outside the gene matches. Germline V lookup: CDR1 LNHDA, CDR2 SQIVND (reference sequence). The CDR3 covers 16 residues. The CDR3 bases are TGTGCCAGTAGTTTGGGGACAGGGGGCGGCACAGATACGCAGTATTTT. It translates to CASSLGTGGGTDTQYF.

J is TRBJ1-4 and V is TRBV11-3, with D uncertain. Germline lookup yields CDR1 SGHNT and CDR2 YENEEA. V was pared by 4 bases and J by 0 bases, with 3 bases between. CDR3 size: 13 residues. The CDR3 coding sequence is TGTGCCAGCAGCTATGCAACTAATGAAAAACTGTTTTTT. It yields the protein CASSYATNEKLFF.

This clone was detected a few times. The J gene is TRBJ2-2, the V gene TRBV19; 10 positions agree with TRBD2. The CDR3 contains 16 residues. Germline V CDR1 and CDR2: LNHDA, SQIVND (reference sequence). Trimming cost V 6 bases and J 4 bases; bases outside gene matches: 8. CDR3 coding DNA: TGTGCCAGTAGCTTCCTAGCGGGAGAAAGCACCGGGGAGCTGTTTTTT. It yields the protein CASSFLAGESTGELFF.